The 18 T cell receptor beta chains in this list originate from one sample, sequenced in a study of beta chain features in type 1 diabetes. Of the isolated RNA, all was reverse transcribed, and so the sequenced material was expressed TCRB transcripts. Measured with immunoSEQ multiplex PCR; TCRdb has only the in-frame clones, and not every one. This sample has around 150,000 clones, with less than 9.5% found just once. The sequencing sample was made of central memory CD4+ T cells from blood. The source is a man between 18 and 29 years old in good health.

This clone was found a few times. This chain uses TRBV27 with TRBJ2-3; 12 bases fit TRBD2. V lost 3 bases and J lost 9; bases outside the gene matches: 7. Germline V gives CDR1 MNHEY, CDR2 SMNVEV (reference sequence). This CDR3 has 15 residues. CDR3 residues: CASSFTPSGRETQYF. The CDR3 region has the DNA TGTGCCAGCAGTTTTACCCCTAGCGGGAGGGAGACGCAGTATTTT.

This clone turned up a few times. J is TRBJ1-3 and V is TRBV14; 7 bases map to TRBD1. Germline V lookup: CDR1 SGHDN, CDR2 FVKESK. The CDR3 covers 15 residues. The trim removed 5 bases at V and 2 bases at J, leaving 6 bases unmatched. The CDR3 region has the DNA TGTGCCAGCAGCATACTACAGGGGACTGGAAACACCATATATTTT. As protein: CASSILQGTGNTIYF.

The V call is TRBV4-3, the J call TRBJ2-5; D remains ambiguous. The CDR3 is 13 amino acids. Trimming took off 2 bases at V and 10 bases at J, with 14 bases between the two ends. Germline CDR1 is LGHNA and CDR2 is YSLEER. This CDR3 reads CASSQNTQARQYF. CDR3 sequence (DNA): TGCGCCAGCAGCCAAAACACTCAGGCGCGCCAGTACTTC.

V gene TRBV28 combines with J gene TRBJ2-1, with a weak D call TRBD1 (6 bases). From germline, CDR1 is MDHEN and CDR2 SYDVKM. This CDR3 comprises 15 residues. V lost 3 bases, J lost 6 bases, and 15 bases lay in between. The CDR3 nucleotides are TGTGCCAGCAGTTTTATCCAGGGGTCGCGCAATGAGCAGTTCTTC. Its translation is CASSFIQGSRNEQFF.

There are many counts of this clone. The rearrangement uses TRBV27 and TRBJ2-1; weak D call: TRBD1 (5 bases). Germline CDR1 and CDR2: MNHEY and SMNVEV (reference sequence). CDR3 length equals 15 residues. With 3 bases removed from V and 0 bases from J, the gap between germline ends came to 9 bases. CDR3 sequence reads: CASSLRRGSYNEQFF. The DNA for the CDR3 is TGTGCCAGCAGTTTGCGTAGGGGCTCCTACAATGAGCAGTTCTTC.

The table lists this clone with many counts. V is TRBV29-1 and J is TRBJ1-2; D is perhaps TRBD1 (5 bases). There are 12 residues in the CDR3. Germline V gives CDR1 SQVTM, CDR2 ANQGSEA. Trimming removed 3 bases at V and 4 bases at J, with 9 bases between. CDR3: CSVDSGFYGYTF. The CDR3 region has the DNA TGCAGCGTTGACTCAGGGTTCTATGGCTACACCTTC.

There are a few counts of this clone. At the DNA level, this CDR3 is encoded by other sequences in the same sample as well. For the CDR3, the DNA is TGTGCCTGGAGTGAGCGAGGCTCTGGAAACACCATATATTTT. Amino acid sequence: CAWSERGSGNTIYF. The chain uses TRBV30 and TRBJ1-3; D is unclear. Germline V gene data show CDR1 as GTSNPN and CDR2 as SVGIG (reference sequence). Between the trimmed V and J ends, which lost 1 base and 0 bases, there was a span of 7 bases. The CDR3 contains 14 residues.

This clone showed up many times. This rearrangement joins TRBV5-1 to TRBJ2-1, with 12 bases aligning to TRBD2. Germline CDR1 and CDR2: SGHRS and YFSETQ. V was clipped by 6 bases and J by 4 bases; unmatched bases: 2. The CDR3 length is 14 residues. CDR3 coding DNA: TGCGCCAGCAATCTAGCGGGGGGGTACAATGAGCAGTTCTTC. Protein: CASNLAGGYNEQFF.

The V and J genes are TRBV20-1 and TRBJ1-1; 9 bases are a match to TRBD1. This CDR3 is built from 11 residues. Germline V CDR1 and CDR2: DFQATT, SNEGSKA (reference sequence). V was clipped by 7 bases and J by 8 bases; unmatched bases: 5. The CDR3 DNA reads as TGCAGTGGGGACAGGGCGTTAGAAGCTTTCTTT. Translation: CSGDRALEAFF.

The gene calls are TRBV19 and TRBJ1-1; 10 nucleotides line up with TRBD1. The CDR3 spans 17 residues. J was trimmed by 5 bases and V by 6 bases; bases with no gene match: 15. The germline CDR1 and CDR2 sequences are LNHDA and SQIVND (reference sequence). The CDR3 loop is CASSPSQTGGPGTEAFF. CDR3 coding DNA: TGTGCCAGTAGCCCTTCGCAGACAGGGGGCCCGGGGACTGAAGCTTTCTTT.

This clone was detected only a few times. The rearrangement uses TRBV5-6 and TRBJ2-4; D is perhaps TRBD1 (5 bases). The CDR3 is 16 residues long. Germline CDR1 and CDR2: SGHDT and YYEEEE. Between the trimmed V and J ends, which lost 4 bases and 2 bases, there was a span of 16 bases. The CDR3 nucleotides read TGTGCCAGCAGCCCGCGTGGGGCAGGGACCAAAAACATTCAGTACTTC. It is translated as CASSPRGAGTKNIQYF.

The chain has TRBV4-1 and TRBJ2-4; 7 bases map to TRBD1. Germline CDR1 is MGHRA and CDR2 is YSYEKL. This CDR3 is 15 amino acids long. The V segment lost 2 bases and the J segment 2 bases; nucleotides outside the gene matches: 3. In nucleotides, the CDR3 is TGCGCCAGCAGCCAACCGACAGGGACCAAAAACATTCAGTACTTC. Protein product: CASSQPTGTKNIQYF.

This clone was seen a handful of times. V usage is TRBV10-2 and J usage is TRBJ2-3; TRBD1 agrees at 12 bases. Looked up from germline, CDR1 is WSHSY and CDR2 is SAAADI. J lost 4 bases, V lost 6 bases, and 2 bases had no gene match. This CDR3 comprises 14 residues. The CDR3 DNA sequence: TGCGCCAGCAGCGGGACAGGGGGCCCAGATACGCAGTATTTT. Protein sequence: CASSGTGGPDTQYF.

The chain recombines TRBV7-8 with TRBJ2-1, with 13 bases aligning to TRBD2. Germline lookup yields CDR1 SGHVS and CDR2 FQNEAQ. This CDR3 spans 15 amino acids. The V segment lost 5 bases and the J segment 7 bases; nucleotides outside the gene matches: 5. Here the CDR3 reads CASSDRLAGGNEQFF. Here the CDR3 DNA reads TGTGCCAGCAGCGATCGACTAGCGGGAGGAAATGAGCAGTTCTTC.

There are many counts of this clone. The chain has TRBV7-9 and TRBJ2-2; no clear D. Germline assignment: CDR1 SEHNR and CDR2 FQNEAQ (reference sequence). V lost 0 bases and J lost 6, with 8 bases in between. The CDR3 extends over 14 amino acids. DNA of the CDR3: TGTGCCAGCAGCTTAGCGCGCATACCCGGGGAGCTGTTTTTT. This encodes CASSLARIPGELFF.

A few counts support this clone. The chain uses TRBV29-1 and TRBJ1-2, with D possibly matching TRBD1 (6 bases). V was trimmed by 6 bases and J by 4 bases, leaving 18 bases between them. There are 14 residues in the CDR3. Germline V gene sequence: CDR1 SQVTM, CDR2 ANQGSEA. The CDR3 DNA sequence: TGCAGCGTACAATATGGGGGGGGGCTCTATGGCTACACCTTC. This translates into CSVQYGGGLYGYTF.

This clone was seen at least ten times. The chain uses TRBV29-1 and TRBJ2-5; D is perhaps TRBD1 (6 bases). This CDR3 has 12 amino acids. CDR1 and CDR2 from the germline V gene are SQVTM and ANQGSEA. V gave up 6 bases and J gave up 5 bases, with 13 bases separating them. CDR3 sequence: CSVYTGMETQYF. The DNA of the CDR3 is TGCAGCGTCTACACAGGGATGGAGACCCAGTACTTC.

This clone was observed a few times. The chain joins TRBV7-3 to TRBJ2-7; D gene ambiguous. This CDR3 comprises 12 residues. Germline CDR1 and CDR2: SGHTA and FQGTGA. Trimming took off 6 bases at V and 6 bases at J, with 12 bases between the two ends. CDR3 sequence (DNA): TGTGCCAGCAGTACAGAGTTCAGCGAGCAGTACTTC. Its translation: CASSTEFSEQYF.